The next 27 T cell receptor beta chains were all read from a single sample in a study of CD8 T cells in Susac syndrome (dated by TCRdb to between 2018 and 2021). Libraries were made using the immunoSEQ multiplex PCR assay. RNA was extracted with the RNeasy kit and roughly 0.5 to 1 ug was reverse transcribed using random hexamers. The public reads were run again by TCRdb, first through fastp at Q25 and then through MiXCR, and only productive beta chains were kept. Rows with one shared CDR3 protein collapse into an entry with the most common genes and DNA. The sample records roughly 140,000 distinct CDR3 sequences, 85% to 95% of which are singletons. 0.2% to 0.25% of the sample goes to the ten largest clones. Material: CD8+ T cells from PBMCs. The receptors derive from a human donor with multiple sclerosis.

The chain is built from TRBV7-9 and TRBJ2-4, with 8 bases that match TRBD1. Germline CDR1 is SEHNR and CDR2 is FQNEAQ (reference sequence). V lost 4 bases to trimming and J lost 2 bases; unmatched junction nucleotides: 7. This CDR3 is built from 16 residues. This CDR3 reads CASSSRQGSSKNIQYF. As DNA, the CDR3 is TGTGCCAGCAGCTCGCGACAGGGGTCGTCCAAAAACATTCAGTACTTC.

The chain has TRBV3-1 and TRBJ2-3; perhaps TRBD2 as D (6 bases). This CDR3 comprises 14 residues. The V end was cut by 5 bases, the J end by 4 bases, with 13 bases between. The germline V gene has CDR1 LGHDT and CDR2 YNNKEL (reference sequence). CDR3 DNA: TGTGCCAGCAGCGCCCCGGGGGAGGCAGATACGCAGTATTTT. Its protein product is CASSAPGEADTQYF.

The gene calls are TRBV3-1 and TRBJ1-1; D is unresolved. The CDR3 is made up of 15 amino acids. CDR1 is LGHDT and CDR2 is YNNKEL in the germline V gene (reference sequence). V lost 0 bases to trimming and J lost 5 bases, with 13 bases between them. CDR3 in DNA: TGTGCCAGCAGCCAAGACGGAAGCGCCGGGACTGAAGCTTTCTTT. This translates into CASSQDGSAGTEAFF.

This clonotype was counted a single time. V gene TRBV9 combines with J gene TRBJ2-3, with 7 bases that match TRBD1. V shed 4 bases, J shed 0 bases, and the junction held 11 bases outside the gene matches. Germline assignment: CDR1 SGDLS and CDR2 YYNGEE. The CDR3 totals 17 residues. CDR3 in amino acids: CASSPQQGDLSTDTQYF. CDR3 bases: TGTGCCAGCAGCCCCCAGCAGGGGGACCTCAGCACAGATACGCAGTATTTT.

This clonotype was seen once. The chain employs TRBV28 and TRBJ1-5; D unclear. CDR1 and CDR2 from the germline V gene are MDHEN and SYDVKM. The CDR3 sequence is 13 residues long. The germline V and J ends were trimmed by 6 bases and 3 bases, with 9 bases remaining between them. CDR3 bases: TGTGCCAGCAGCACGGGCTTCAATCAGCCCCAGCATTTT. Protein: CASSTGFNQPQHF. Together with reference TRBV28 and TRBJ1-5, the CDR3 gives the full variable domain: DVKVTQSSRYLVKRTGEKVFLECVQDMDHENMFWYRQDPGLGLRLIYFSYDVKMKEKGDIPEGYSVSREKKERFSLILESASTNQTSMYLCASSTGFNQPQHFGDGTRLSIL.

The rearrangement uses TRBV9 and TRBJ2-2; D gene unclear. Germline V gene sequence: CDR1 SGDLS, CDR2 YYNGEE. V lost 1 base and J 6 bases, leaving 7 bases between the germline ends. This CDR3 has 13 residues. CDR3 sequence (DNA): TGTGCCAGCAGCGTACCCGTGGCCGGGGAGCTGTTTTTT. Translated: CASSVPVAGELFF. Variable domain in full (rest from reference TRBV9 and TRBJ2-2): DSGVTQTPKHLITATGQRVTLRCSPRSGDLSVYWYQQSLDQGLQFLIQYYNGEERAKGNILERFSAQQFPDLHSELNLSSLELGDSALYFCASSVPVAGELFFGEGSRLTVL.

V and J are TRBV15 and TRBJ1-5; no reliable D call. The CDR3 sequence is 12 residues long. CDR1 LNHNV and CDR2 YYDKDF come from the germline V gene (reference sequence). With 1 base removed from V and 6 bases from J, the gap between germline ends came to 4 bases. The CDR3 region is CATSRAGQPQHF. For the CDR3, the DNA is TGTGCCACCAGCAGAGCCGGTCAGCCCCAGCATTTT.

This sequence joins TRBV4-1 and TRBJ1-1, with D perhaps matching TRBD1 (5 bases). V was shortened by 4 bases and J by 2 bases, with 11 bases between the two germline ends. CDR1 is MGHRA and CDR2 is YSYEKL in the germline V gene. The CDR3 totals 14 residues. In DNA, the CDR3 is TGCGCCAGCAGCCTGGGGCGGACAAACACTGAAGCTTTCTTT. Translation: CASSLGRTNTEAFF.

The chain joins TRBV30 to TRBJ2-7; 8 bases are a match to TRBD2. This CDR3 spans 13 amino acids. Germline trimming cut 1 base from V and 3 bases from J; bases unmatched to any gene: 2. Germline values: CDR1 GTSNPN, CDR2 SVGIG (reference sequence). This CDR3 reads CAWSESGGYEQYF. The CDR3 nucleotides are TGTGCCTGGAGTGAAAGCGGGGGCTACGAGCAGTACTTC.

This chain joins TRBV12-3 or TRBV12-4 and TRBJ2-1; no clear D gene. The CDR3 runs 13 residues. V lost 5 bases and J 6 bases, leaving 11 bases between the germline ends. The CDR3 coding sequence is TGTGCCAGCAGTCTCCGGCAAGGCAATGAGCAGTTCTTC. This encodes CASSLRQGNEQFF.

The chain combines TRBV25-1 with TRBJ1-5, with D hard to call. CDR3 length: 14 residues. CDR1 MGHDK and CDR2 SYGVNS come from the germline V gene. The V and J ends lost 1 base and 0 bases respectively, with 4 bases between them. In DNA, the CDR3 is TGTGCCAGCAGTGAATTAGGTAGCAATCAGCCCCAGCATTTT. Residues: CASSELGSNQPQHF.

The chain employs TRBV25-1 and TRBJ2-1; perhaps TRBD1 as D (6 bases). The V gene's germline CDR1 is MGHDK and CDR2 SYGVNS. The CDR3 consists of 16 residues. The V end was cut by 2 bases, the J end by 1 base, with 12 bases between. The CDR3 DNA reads TGTGCCAGCAGTGAACCCTACAGGGAATCCTACAATGAGCAGTTCTTC. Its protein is CASSEPYRESYNEQFF.

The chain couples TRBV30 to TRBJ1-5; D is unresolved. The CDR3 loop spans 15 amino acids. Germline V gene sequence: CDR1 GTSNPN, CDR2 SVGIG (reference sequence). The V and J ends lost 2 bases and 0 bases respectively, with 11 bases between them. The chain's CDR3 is CAWSLGSYSNQPQHF. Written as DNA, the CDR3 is TGTGCCTGGAGTCTGGGGAGCTATAGCAATCAGCCCCAGCATTTT.

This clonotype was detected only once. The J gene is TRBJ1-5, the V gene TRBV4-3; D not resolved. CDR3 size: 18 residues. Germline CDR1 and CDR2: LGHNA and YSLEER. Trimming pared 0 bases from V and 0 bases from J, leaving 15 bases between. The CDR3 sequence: CASSQDFGVAGSNQPQHF. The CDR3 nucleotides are TGCGCCAGCAGCCAAGATTTCGGGGTCGCAGGTAGCAATCAGCCCCAGCATTTT.

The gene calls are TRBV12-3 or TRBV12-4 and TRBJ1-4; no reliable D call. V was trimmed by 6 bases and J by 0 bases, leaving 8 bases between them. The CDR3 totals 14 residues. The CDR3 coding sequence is TGTGCCAGCAGCCTAGTAGCAACTAATGAAAAACTGTTTTTT. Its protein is CASSLVATNEKLFF.

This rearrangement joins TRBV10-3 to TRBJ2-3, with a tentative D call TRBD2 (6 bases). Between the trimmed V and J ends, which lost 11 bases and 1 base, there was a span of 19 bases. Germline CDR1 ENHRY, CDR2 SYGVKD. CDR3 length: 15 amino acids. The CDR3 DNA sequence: TGTGCCGTACTAGCTCGGGACCCTGGCACAGATACGCAGTATTTT. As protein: CAVLARDPGTDTQYF.

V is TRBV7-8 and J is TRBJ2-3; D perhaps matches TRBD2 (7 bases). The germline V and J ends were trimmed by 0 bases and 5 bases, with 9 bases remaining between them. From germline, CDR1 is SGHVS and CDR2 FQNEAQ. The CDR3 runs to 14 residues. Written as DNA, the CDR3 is TGTGCCAGCAGCTTAGCGGGGGGGCAAGATACGCAGTATTTT. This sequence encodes CASSLAGGQDTQYF.

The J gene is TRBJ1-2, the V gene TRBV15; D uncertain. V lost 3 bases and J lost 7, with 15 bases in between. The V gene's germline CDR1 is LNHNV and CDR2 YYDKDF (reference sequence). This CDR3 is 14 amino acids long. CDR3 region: CATSSPGTLGGYTF. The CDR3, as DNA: TGTGCCACCAGCAGCCCCGGTACTCTCGGTGGCTACACCTTC.

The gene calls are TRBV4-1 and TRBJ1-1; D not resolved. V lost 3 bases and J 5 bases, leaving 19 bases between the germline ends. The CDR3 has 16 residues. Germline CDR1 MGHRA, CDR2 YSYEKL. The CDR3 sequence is CASSHPKEAAGTEAFF. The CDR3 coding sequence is TGCGCCAGCAGCCACCCTAAAGAGGCAGCAGGTACTGAAGCTTTCTTT.

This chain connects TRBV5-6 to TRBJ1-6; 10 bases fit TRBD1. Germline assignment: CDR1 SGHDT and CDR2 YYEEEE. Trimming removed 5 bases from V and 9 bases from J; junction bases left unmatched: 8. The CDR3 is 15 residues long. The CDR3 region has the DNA TGTGCCAGCAGTGAACCGGGACAGGGGATTTCACCCCTCCACTTT. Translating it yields CASSEPGQGISPLHF.

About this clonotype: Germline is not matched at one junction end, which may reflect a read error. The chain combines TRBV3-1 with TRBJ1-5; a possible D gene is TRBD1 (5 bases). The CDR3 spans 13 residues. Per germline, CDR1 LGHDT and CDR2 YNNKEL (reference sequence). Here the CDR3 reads CASSQDSATGGGF. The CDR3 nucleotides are TGTGCCAGCAGCCAAGATTCGGCGACCGGCGGGGGTTTT.

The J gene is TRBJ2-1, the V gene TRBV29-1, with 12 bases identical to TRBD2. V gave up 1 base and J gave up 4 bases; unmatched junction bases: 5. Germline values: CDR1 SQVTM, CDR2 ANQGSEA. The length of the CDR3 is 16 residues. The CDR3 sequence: CSVEAASGGAYNEQFF. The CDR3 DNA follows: TGCAGCGTTGAAGCAGCTAGCGGGGGGGCATACAATGAGCAGTTCTTC.

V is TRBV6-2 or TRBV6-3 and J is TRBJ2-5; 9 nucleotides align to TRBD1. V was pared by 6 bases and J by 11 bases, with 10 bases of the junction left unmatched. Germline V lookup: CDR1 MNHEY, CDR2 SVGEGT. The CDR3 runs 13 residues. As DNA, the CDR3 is TGTGCCAGCAGATCGTCCCGGGACAGGGATCAGTACTTC. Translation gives CASRSSRDRDQYF.

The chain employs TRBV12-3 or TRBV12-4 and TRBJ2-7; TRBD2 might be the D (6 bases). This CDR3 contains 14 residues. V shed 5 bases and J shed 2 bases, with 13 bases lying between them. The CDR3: CASSRGLRAYEQYF. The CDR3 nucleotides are TGTGCCAGCAGTCGCGGACTACGAGCCTACGAGCAGTACTTC.

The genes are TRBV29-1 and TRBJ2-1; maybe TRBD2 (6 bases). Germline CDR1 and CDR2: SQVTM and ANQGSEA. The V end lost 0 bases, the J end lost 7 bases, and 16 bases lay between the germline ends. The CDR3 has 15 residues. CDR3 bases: TGCAGCGTTGAAGATAGACTCAACGGAGGGAATGAGCAGTTCTTC. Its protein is CSVEDRLNGGNEQFF.

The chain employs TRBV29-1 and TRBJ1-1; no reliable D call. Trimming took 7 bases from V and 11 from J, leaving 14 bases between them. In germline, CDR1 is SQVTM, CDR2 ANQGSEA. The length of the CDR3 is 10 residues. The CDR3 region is CSGEGAGAFF. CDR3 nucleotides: TGCAGCGGGGAGGGCGCCGGGGCTTTCTTT. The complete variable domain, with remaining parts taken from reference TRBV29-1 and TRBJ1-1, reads SAVISQKPSRDICQRGTSLTIQCQVDSQVTMMFWYRQQPGQSLTLIATANQGSEATYESGFVIDKFPISRPNLTFSTLTVSNMSPEDSSIYLCSGEGAGAFFGQGTRLTVV.

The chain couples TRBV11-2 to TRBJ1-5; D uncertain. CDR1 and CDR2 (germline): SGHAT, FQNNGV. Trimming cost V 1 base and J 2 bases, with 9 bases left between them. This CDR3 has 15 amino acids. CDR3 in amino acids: CASSLGGSGNQPQHF. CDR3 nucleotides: TGTGCCAGCAGCTTAGGTGGGTCGGGCAATCAGCCCCAGCATTTT.